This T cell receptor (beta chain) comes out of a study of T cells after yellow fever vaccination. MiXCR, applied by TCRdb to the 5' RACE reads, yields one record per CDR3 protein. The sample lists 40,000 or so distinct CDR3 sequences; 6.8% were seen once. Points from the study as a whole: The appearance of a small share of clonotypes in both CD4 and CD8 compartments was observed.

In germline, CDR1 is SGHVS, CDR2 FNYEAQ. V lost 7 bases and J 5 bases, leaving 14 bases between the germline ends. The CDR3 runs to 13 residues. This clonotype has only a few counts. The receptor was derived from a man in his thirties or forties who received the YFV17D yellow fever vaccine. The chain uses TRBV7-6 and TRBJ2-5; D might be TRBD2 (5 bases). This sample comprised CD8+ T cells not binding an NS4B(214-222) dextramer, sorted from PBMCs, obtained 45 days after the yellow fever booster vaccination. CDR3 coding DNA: TGTGCCAGCACCCCGACGAGAGGGGAGACCCAGTACTTC. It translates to CASTPTRGETQYF.